What follows are 13 T cell receptor beta chains derived from one specimen sequenced in a study of shared T cell receptors in the human thymus. Data came from immunoSEQ multiplex PCR; TCRdb stores just in-frame clones and leaves some out. The sample has about 660,000 clones; about 87% are singletons. These same records also appear under a second study, on human thymus T cells.

The sample consisted of thymocytes. The receptor source for this set is a boy under two years old with a congenital heart defect.

This chain uses TRBV27 with TRBJ2-1; TRBD1 is a possible D gene (6 bases). V was clipped by 5 bases and J by 7 bases, with 6 bases between them. Germline values: CDR1 MNHEY, CDR2 SMNVEV (reference sequence). This CDR3 contains 11 residues. CDR3 DNA sequence: TGTGCCAGCAGTAGGGGGAATGAGCAGTTCTTC. It yields the protein CASSRGNEQFF.

This clone was recorded a few times. The rearrangement joins TRBV4-1 to TRBJ1-5, with a tentative D call TRBD1 (6 bases). The V and J ends lost 4 bases and 7 bases respectively, with 14 bases between them. This CDR3 region has 14 residues. Per the germline V gene, CDR1 is MGHRA and CDR2 is YSYEKL. The CDR3 region is CASSPGDIYQPQHF. The CDR3 region has the DNA TGCGCCAGCAGCCCTGGGGACATATACCAGCCCCAGCATTTT.

The genes are TRBV27 and TRBJ2-2; 14 nucleotides match TRBD2. Looked up from germline, CDR1 is MNHEY and CDR2 is SMNVEV (reference sequence). There are 17 residues in the CDR3. V lost 6 bases to trimming and J lost 6 bases; unmatched junction nucleotides: 9. CDR3 sequence (DNA): TGTGCCAGCAGGCTATCTAGACTAGCGGGAGGGCCCGGGGAGCTGTTTTTT. Amino acid sequence: CASRLSRLAGGPGELFF.

This clone has a handful of counts. V is TRBV16 and J is TRBJ1-2; D gene uncertain. CDR1 and CDR2 (germline): KGHSY, FQNENV. The CDR3 extends over 12 amino acids. The V end was cut by 3 bases, the J end by 3 bases, with 5 bases between. CDR3: CASSQTYYGYTF. Here the CDR3 DNA reads TGTGCCAGCAGCCAGACATACTATGGCTACACCTTC.

The chain recombines TRBV2 with TRBJ1-2; D unclear. This CDR3 contains 12 residues. Trimming took 7 bases from V and 3 from J, leaving 9 bases between them. Looked up from germline, CDR1 is SNHLY and CDR2 is FYNNEI. The CDR3 is CASNSFHYGYTF. For the CDR3, the DNA is TGTGCCAGCAACAGTTTCCACTATGGCTACACCTTC.

V gene TRBV27 combines with J gene TRBJ1-1; 7 bases fit TRBD1. CDR3 length equals 14 residues. The V segment lost 5 bases and the J segment 1 base; nucleotides outside the gene matches: 4. Per germline, CDR1 MNHEY and CDR2 SMNVEV (reference sequence). CDR3 sequence: CASSGTVTNTEAFF. CDR3 nucleotide sequence: TGTGCCAGCAGTGGGACAGTCACGAACACTGAAGCTTTCTTT.

The chain joins TRBV27 to TRBJ1-2; 8 bases line up with TRBD1. V shed 0 bases and J 3 bases; nucleotides not matched to a gene: 6. Germline-derived CDR1 and CDR2 are MNHEY and SMNVEV (reference sequence). The CDR3 is made up of 16 amino acids. CDR3 DNA: TGTGCCAGCAGTTTATCACAGGACAGGGTAGACTATGGCTACACCTTC. Amino acids: CASSLSQDRVDYGYTF.

The V gene is TRBV5-4, the J gene TRBJ2-1; D is possibly TRBD1 (5 bases). The V end lost 5 bases, the J end lost 3 bases, and 9 bases lay between the germline ends. The CDR3 loop spans 13 amino acids. The germline V gene encodes CDR1 SGHNT and CDR2 YYREEE (reference sequence). The chain's CDR3 is CASRQDYYNEQFF. The CDR3 DNA reads as TGTGCCAGCAGACAGGATTACTACAATGAGCAGTTCTTC.

The genes are TRBV6-6 and TRBJ1-3; 8 bases map to TRBD1. The CDR3 covers 14 residues. The germline V gene has CDR1 MNHNY and CDR2 SVGAGI (reference sequence). The J segment lost 4 bases and the V segment lost 6 bases, leaving 5 bases of the junction unmatched. In DNA form, the CDR3 reads TGTGCCAGCAGCTCGGACAGGGCCGGAAACACCATATATTTT. Encoded protein: CASSSDRAGNTIYF.

The V gene is TRBV27, the J gene TRBJ2-5, with no clear D. In germline, CDR1 is MNHEY, CDR2 SMNVEV (reference sequence). Trimming took 0 bases from V and 3 from J, leaving 8 bases between them. The CDR3 is 14 residues long. The CDR3 region has the DNA TGTGCCAGCAGTTTATCGTGGCAGAAAGAGACCCAGTACTTC. Its protein product is CASSLSWQKETQYF.

This clone was detected a few times. The V gene is TRBV4-3, the J gene TRBJ1-2; D remains ambiguous. The V end was cut by 0 bases, the J end by 2 bases, with 16 bases between. CDR1 LGHNA and CDR2 YSLEER come from the germline V gene. The CDR3 has 17 residues. The CDR3 sequence is CASSQETNSKHNYGYTF. The CDR3 DNA reads TGCGCCAGCAGCCAAGAAACCAACAGCAAACACAACTATGGCTACACCTTC.

This clone was picked up one time. The CDR3 DNA follows: TGTGCCAGCAGTTCCCCCGACAGGGACGAGCAGTACTTC. It encodes CASSSPDRDEQYF. This chain connects TRBV28 to TRBJ2-7; 7 nucleotides agree with TRBD1. V dropped 4 bases and J dropped 5; count of bases not matched to a gene: 5. Per the germline V gene, CDR1 is MDHEN and CDR2 is SYDVKM. The CDR3 covers 13 residues.

The chain joins TRBV27 to TRBJ1-5; D perhaps matches TRBD1 (5 bases). The CDR3 loop spans 14 amino acids. The germline V gene has CDR1 MNHEY and CDR2 SMNVEV (reference sequence). Trimming cost V 6 bases and J 2 bases, with 11 bases left between them. The CDR3 region has the DNA TGTGCCAGCAGCCCAGGGAGGGGCAATCAGCCCCAGCATTTT. As protein: CASSPGRGNQPQHF.